Following are 8 T cell receptor beta chains from one sample sequenced in a study of somatic mutations in cytotoxic T cells in rheumatoid arthritis (dated by TCRdb to the late 2010s). Library construction relied on the immunoSEQ multiplex PCR assay. In its TCRdb copy, this immuneACCESS table keeps in-frame sequences only and misses some clones. Where compared with another copy, unresolved V genes explain less than half of these, and the others have no known cause. The sample table lists about 15,000 clones, under 80% of them with a count of one. Jointly, the top ten make up around 14% of the sample. Sequences were obtained from CD8+ T cells sorted from blood. These receptor sequences come from an adult with rheumatoid arthritis.

The V and J genes are TRBV6-5 and TRBJ1-1, with D perhaps TRBD1 (5 bases). V was clipped by 4 bases and J by 0 bases, with 12 bases between them. Per the germline V gene, CDR1 is MNHEY and CDR2 is SVGAGI. This CDR3 is 15 amino acids long. CDR3 bases: TGTGCCAGCAGTTCCAGGGACTTCATGAACACTGAAGCTTTCTTT. Translating it yields CASSSRDFMNTEAFF.

The chain recombines TRBV27 with TRBJ1-1; possibly TRBD1 for D (5 bases). The CDR3 is 14 amino acids. Germline loops: CDR1 MNHEY, CDR2 SMNVEV (reference sequence). V lost 7 bases to trimming and J lost 0 bases, with 12 bases between them. The CDR3 DNA follows: TGTGCCAGCACCCGTGGGGGGATGAACACTGAAGCTTTCTTT. It is translated as CASTRGGMNTEAFF.

The chain links TRBV28 to TRBJ1-1; tentatively, D is TRBD1 (5 bases). V lost 2 bases and J lost 2, with 18 bases in between. The CDR3 spans 17 residues. CDR1 MDHEN and CDR2 SYDVKM come from the germline V gene. The CDR3, as DNA: TGTGCCAGCAGTTTAATGTGGGGGGGATACTCAAACACTGAAGCTTTCTTT. Its protein is CASSLMWGGYSNTEAFF.

The chain recombines TRBV28 with TRBJ2-7, with D unresolved. Germline CDR1 and CDR2: MDHEN and SYDVKM. This CDR3 contains 12 residues. V was clipped by 3 bases and J by 4 bases, with 7 bases between them. The CDR3 reads CASSFARYEQYF. CDR3 nucleotides: TGTGCCAGCAGTTTTGCCAGGTACGAGCAGTACTTC.

This chain connects TRBV27 to TRBJ2-6; either TRBD1 or TRBD2 may fit D (5 bases each). V dropped 5 bases and J dropped 3 bases, with 23 bases sitting between them. The CDR3 length is 19 residues. Germline-derived CDR1 and CDR2 are MNHEY and SMNVEV (reference sequence). CDR3 region: CASSTRKGDAPGGANVLTF. The CDR3 bases are TGTGCCAGCAGTACCCGAAAAGGGGACGCACCGGGTGGGGCCAACGTCCTGACTTTC.

The V and J genes are TRBV27 and TRBJ2-7; maybe TRBD1 (6 bases). Germline-derived CDR1 and CDR2 are MNHEY and SMNVEV (reference sequence). V shed 5 bases and J shed 0 bases, with 11 bases lying between them. This CDR3 is 14 amino acids long. CDR3 nucleotide sequence: TGTGCCAGCAGTATCCAGGGGAGCTCCTACGAGCAGTACTTC. It translates to CASSIQGSSYEQYF.

In this sample, this clone turned up once. The CDR3 sequence is CASSLGGSSYEQYF. As DNA, the CDR3 is TGTGCCAGCAGCTTGGGCGGGAGCTCCTACGAGCAGTACTTC. This chain connects TRBV5-6 to TRBJ2-7; 7 nucleotides match TRBD2. The germline V gene encodes CDR1 SGHDT and CDR2 YYEEEE. The CDR3 is 14 amino acids. Losses at the gene ends were 0 bases for V and 0 bases for J; bases not matched to a gene: 0.

The V and J genes are TRBV7-9 and TRBJ1-2; the D is unclear. Germline CDR1 reads SEHNR; CDR2 reads FQNEAQ (reference sequence). The CDR3 is made up of 12 amino acids. V was clipped by 5 bases and J by 10 bases, with 14 bases between them. The CDR3 bases are TGTGCCAGCAGCCTAAGCTGGGTCACCTACACCTTC. Its translation: CASSLSWVTYTF. Looking up the rest from reference TRBV7-9 and TRBJ1-2 gives the full variable domain: DTGVSQNPRHKITKRGQNVTFRCDPISEHNRLYWYRQTLGQGPEFLTYFQNEAQLEKSRLLSDRFSAERPKGSFSTLEIQRTEQGDSAMYLCASSLSWVTYTFGSGTRLTVV.